This TCR beta chain was identified during a study of OX40 agonist ivuxolimab in advanced cancers. Study background: Ivuxolimab, an agonistic anti-OX40 (CD134) antibody, was given to patients. Treatment received earlier with anti-PD-1, anti-PD-L1 or anti-CTLA-4 agents was allowed, and approximately 40% had some.

Sequencing was performed with immunoSEQ multiplex PCR; in TCRdb, only in-frame clones are kept and a portion is missing. The sample contains approximately 70,000 clones, about 88% of which appear only once. General study findings and limits: Normalized T-cell clonal expansion was also low in some nonresponders. Patients who responded partially at 0.1-3.0 mg/kg showed clonal expansion ranking among the lowest.

As regards this clone: Its antigen is unknown.

The sequence came from an adult with an advanced solid tumor such as melanoma, head and neck, liver or kidney cancer. The material sequenced was CD4+ or CD8+ T cells sorted from blood, taken in a trial of the OX40 agonist ivuxolimab.

The CDR3 loop is CASSHDGLYEQYF. CDR3 DNA sequence: TGTGCCAGCTCCCACGACGGACTCTACGAGCAGTACTTC. The chain has TRBV5-4 and TRBJ2-7; a possible D gene is TRBD2 (5 bases). The CDR3 is made up of 13 amino acids. Germline-derived CDR1 and CDR2 are SGHNT and YYREEE (reference sequence). Between the trimmed V and J ends, which lost 7 bases and 3 bases, there was a span of 14 bases.